This T cell receptor (beta chain) was retrieved from a study of cytomegalovirus exposure and HLA in healthy donors. Study at large: The 95 to 150 validation repertoires used a platform that matched the one used for the approximately 670 first-cohort repertoires, as a later analysis reported.

Concerning this clone: Its antigen is as yet unknown.

The CDR3 consists of 14 residues. In germline, CDR1 is SGHNT, CDR2 YYREEE (reference sequence). Trimming stripped 6 bases from V and 1 base from J, with 10 bases between. Overall study results and limits: The TCR clusters that emerged in the first cohort tended, a later analysis found, to co-occur in the approximately 120 validation repertoires.

The method was immunoSEQ multiplex PCR; TCRdb's version includes in-frame clones alone and lacks a portion of them. This sample has some 340,000 clones, with roughly 90% found just once. The gene calls are TRBV5-4 and TRBJ2-2, with D maybe TRBD1 (5 bases). The TCR sequence derives from a woman aged 25-40 years in good health and CMV-seropositive. The source material was PBMCs. The CDR3 nucleotides read TGTGCCAGCATAGGCGGACAGAACACCGGGGAGCTGTTTTTT. This translates into CASIGGQNTGELFF.